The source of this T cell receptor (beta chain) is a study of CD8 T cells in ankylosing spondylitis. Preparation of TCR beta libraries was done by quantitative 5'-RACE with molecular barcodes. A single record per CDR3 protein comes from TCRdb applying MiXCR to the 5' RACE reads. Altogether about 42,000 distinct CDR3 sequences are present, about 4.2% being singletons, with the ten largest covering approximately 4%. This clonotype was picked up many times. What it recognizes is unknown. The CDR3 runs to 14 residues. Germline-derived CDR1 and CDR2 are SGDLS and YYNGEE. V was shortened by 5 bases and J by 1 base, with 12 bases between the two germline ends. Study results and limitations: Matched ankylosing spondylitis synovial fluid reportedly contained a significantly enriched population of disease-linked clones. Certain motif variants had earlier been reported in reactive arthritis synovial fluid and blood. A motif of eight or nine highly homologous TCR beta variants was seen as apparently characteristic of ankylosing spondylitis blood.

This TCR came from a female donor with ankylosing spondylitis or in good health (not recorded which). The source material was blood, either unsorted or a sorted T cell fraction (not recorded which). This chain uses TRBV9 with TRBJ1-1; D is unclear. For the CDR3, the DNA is TGTGCCAGCAGAAAAGACGGACCGAACACTGAAGCTTTCTTT. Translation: CASRKDGPNTEAFF. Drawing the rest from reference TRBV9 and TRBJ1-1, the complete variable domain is DSGVTQTPKHLITATGQRVTLRCSPRSGDLSVYWYQQSLDQGLQFLIQYYNGEERAKGNILERFSAQQFPDLHSELNLSSLELGDSALYFCASRKDGPNTEAFFGQGTRLTVV.